These 13 T cell receptor beta chains came from one sample sequenced in a study of T cells in Graves' hyperthyroidism and ophthalmopathy. TCR beta CDR3 region amplification was performed from RNA transcripts. First-round RT-PCR targeting the TCR CDR3 was performed with the HTBI primer set. A single record per CDR3 protein comes from TCRdb applying MiXCR to the multiplex PCR reads. This table has hundreds of thousands of distinct CDR3 sequences, about 15% appearing once. The sequencing input was blood. All receptors derive from a woman between 18 and 29 years old with Graves' hyperthyroidism.

This clonotype was observed at least ten times. The J gene is TRBJ2-1, the V gene TRBV7-3; 8 bases fit TRBD2. CDR3 size: 15 residues. Germline V gene data show CDR1 as SGHTA and CDR2 as FQGTGA. Losses at the gene ends were 1 base for V and 4 bases for J; bases not matched to a gene: 3. CDR3 sequence: CASSLMREAYNEQFF. The CDR3, as DNA: TGTGCCAGCAGCTTAATGCGGGAGGCTTACAATGAGCAGTTCTTC.

This clonotype was recorded many times. The chain combines TRBV30 with TRBJ2-1, with D unresolved. Trimming cost V 4 bases and J 9 bases, with 16 bases left between them. The CDR3 length is 13 residues. In germline, CDR1 is GTSNPN, CDR2 SVGIG (reference sequence). The CDR3 sequence: CAWTLLKSGEQFF. CDR3 in DNA: TGTGCCTGGACACTTCTTAAGTCTGGTGAGCAGTTCTTC. Filled out from reference TRBV30 and TRBJ2-1, the complete variable domain reads SQTIHQWPATLVQPVGSPLSLECTVEGTSNPNLYWYRQAAGRGLQLLFYSVGIGQISSEVPQNLSASRPQDRQFILSSKKLLLSDSGFYLCAWTLLKSGEQFFGPGTRLTVL.

The gene calls are TRBV30 and TRBJ2-3; D is possibly TRBD2 (6 bases). There are 13 residues in the CDR3. In germline, CDR1 is GTSNPN, CDR2 SVGIG (reference sequence). The ends were cut back, 7 bases at V and 11 bases at J, with 22 bases in the middle. CDR3 protein: CASSGLFFIGQYF. The CDR3 DNA reads as TGTGCCTCTTCGGGACTGTTTTTCATCGGGCAGTATTTT.

This clonotype was seen repeatedly, ten times or more. The chain recombines TRBV20-1 with TRBJ2-3; 13 bases line up with TRBD2. Germline V lookup: CDR1 DFQATT, CDR2 SNEGSKA (reference sequence). The CDR3 loop spans 15 amino acids. The trim removed 1 base at V and 5 bases at J, leaving 3 bases unmatched. The CDR3 sequence: CSARGLAGGQDTQYF. DNA for the CDR3: TGCAGTGCTAGAGGACTAGCGGGGGGCCAAGATACGCAGTATTTT.

In its sample, this clonotype was seen once. A much more abundant neighbour one base away suggests this may be a read error. This chain uses TRBV27 with TRBJ1-5, with D possibly being TRBD1 (6 bases). From germline, CDR1 is MNHEY and CDR2 SMNVEV (reference sequence). This CDR3 is built from 15 residues. In DNA form, the CDR3 reads TGTGCCAGCAGTTCTCAGGGGAATAGCGATCAGCCCCAGCATTTT. Translation: CASSSQGNSDQPQHF.

The sample holds many counts of this clonotype. The V gene is TRBV7-9, the J gene TRBJ1-4, with TRBD1 matching 7 bases. CDR3 length: 14 residues. CDR1 is SEHNR and CDR2 is FQNEAQ in the germline V gene (reference sequence). V lost 5 bases and J lost 3; bases outside the gene matches: 3. CDR3 loop: CASSLDRPNEKLFF. For the CDR3, the DNA is TGTGCCAGCAGCCTGGACAGGCCTAATGAAAAACTGTTTTTT.

At least ten counts were recorded for this clonotype. This chain joins TRBV5-1 and TRBJ2-7; D is possibly TRBD1 (5 bases). Trimming pared 2 bases from V and 4 bases from J, leaving 7 bases between. The CDR3 sequence is 12 residues long. The germline CDR1 and CDR2 sequences are SGHRS and YFSETQ. The CDR3 reads CASSFDRYEQYF. The CDR3, as DNA: TGCGCCAGCAGCTTCGACAGATACGAGCAGTACTTC.

This clonotype was detected many times. The chain recombines TRBV11-2 with TRBJ1-1, with a possible D match to TRBD1 (5 bases). The V and J ends lost 5 bases and 1 base respectively, with 14 bases between them. Germline CDR1 SGHAT, CDR2 FQNNGV. The CDR3 runs 15 residues. CDR3 DNA sequence: TGTGCCAGCAGCCCGCAGGGCCGACCGAACACTGAAGCTTTCTTT. Amino acids: CASSPQGRPNTEAFF.

There are a few counts of this clonotype. This chain uses TRBV25-1 with TRBJ2-7, with 7 positions matching TRBD1. The CDR3 length is 12 residues. CDR1 and CDR2 from the germline V gene are MGHDK and SYGVNS. Germline trimming cut 9 bases from V and 2 bases from J; bases unmatched to any gene: 4. The CDR3 sequence: CASNRGPYEQYF. The CDR3 DNA sequence: TGTGCCAGTAACAGGGGCCCCTACGAGCAGTACTTC.

V usage is TRBV4-3 and J usage is TRBJ1-2, with 7 bases aligning to TRBD1. The ends lost 4 bases at V and 1 base at J; junction bases unmatched: 3. Looked up from germline, CDR1 is LGHNA and CDR2 is YSLEER. The CDR3 sequence is 14 residues long. The CDR3 here is CASSLRGINYGYTF. The CDR3 DNA is TGCGCCAGCAGCCTCAGGGGGATTAACTATGGCTACACCTTC.

At least ten counts were recorded for this clonotype. The chain links TRBV11-2 to TRBJ1-1; TRBD1 is a possible D gene (6 bases). Germline V gene data show CDR1 as SGHAT and CDR2 as FQNNGV. The length of the CDR3 is 18 residues. V gave up 0 bases and J gave up 3 bases, with 20 bases separating them. CDR3 nucleotides: TGTGCCAGCAGCTTAGATGGCCCAGGGGCGTTAATAGACACTGAAGCTTTCTTT. This gives the protein CASSLDGPGALIDTEAFF.

This clonotype was counted many times. The V call is TRBV7-2, the J call TRBJ2-3, with no clear D. Germline-derived CDR1 and CDR2 are SGHTA and FQGNSA. The CDR3 totals 17 residues. Between the trimmed V and J ends, which lost 7 bases and 0 bases, there was a span of 20 bases. In DNA, the CDR3 is TGTGCCAGCACCCTAAGGGTCCAGCGATATAGCACAGATACGCAGTATTTT. Amino acid sequence: CASTLRVQRYSTDTQYF.

This clonotype came up a few times. V and J are TRBV29-1 and TRBJ1-2; a possible D gene is TRBD1 (5 bases). Germline CDR1 reads SQVTM; CDR2 reads ANQGSEA. Trimming shortened V by 4 bases and J by 4 bases, and 13 bases separated the two germline ends. The CDR3 runs to 13 residues. This CDR3 reads CSVGGGEGYGYTF. In DNA, the CDR3 is TGCAGCGTTGGTGGGGGGGAGGGCTATGGCTACACCTTC.